This note documents a single T cell receptor beta chain sequence. Its antigen is as yet unknown. These data originate in a study of chemoradiotherapy in HPV16-positive cancers. Study-level points and caveats: Only a couple of HPV16-positive patients supplied the functional HPV-specificity definition. Candidate HPV-specific clones and E7-related TCR motifs grew in tumor during treatment. Better recurrence-free survival went with HPV-responsive T-cell expansion in HPV16-positive patients.

This table comes from immunoSEQ multiplex PCR, and its TCRdb copy is limited to in-frame clones, with some not included. The sample consists of about 7,000 clones, around 72% of them appearing once. Sequences were derived from tumor tissue, sampled from a patient who underwent chemoradiotherapy. The clonotype was recovered from a human donor with HPV-associated anogenital cancer.

CDR3 amino acids: CASSLRGPYEQYF. The CDR3 DNA reads as TGTGCCAGCAGTTTAAGGGGGCCTTACGAGCAGTACTTC. The rearrangement links TRBV28 to TRBJ2-7; TRBD1 matches 7 bases. V lost 2 bases and J lost 4; bases outside the gene matches: 2. Germline-derived CDR1 and CDR2 are MDHEN and SYDVKM. CDR3 size: 13 residues.